These T cell receptor beta chains were read from a single sample in a study of OX40 agonist ivuxolimab in advanced cancers. Clones were read by immunoSEQ multiplex PCR, and TCRdb kept only the in-frame ones, dropping some. The sample records 66,000 or so clones, about nine tenths being singletons. Sequenced material: CD4+ or CD8+ T cells sorted from blood, taken in a trial of the OX40 agonist ivuxolimab. The receptors originated from an adult with an advanced solid tumor such as melanoma, head and neck, liver or kidney cancer. CDR3s include the opening cysteine and the closing phenylalanine or tryptophan. The D gene is left open where the match is weak. Size is omitted from some rows. Given values are once, few, many or a class for expanded clones.

>TRBJ1-1|-|TRBV6-1|-
CASRQFMNTEAFF
TGTGCCAGCAGACAGTTCATGAACACTGAAGCTTTCTTT
>TRBJ2-5|-|TRBV30|-
CAWSPGGRETQYF
TGTGCCTGGAGCCCCGGCGGGCGGGAGACCCAGTACTTC
>TRBJ2-3|TRBD1|TRBV11-2|-
CASSSTGRGQGTTDTQYF
TGTGCCAGCAGTTCGACCGGAAGGGGACAGGGCACAACAGATACGCAGTATTTT
>TRBJ2-1|TRBD2|TRBV29-1|-
CSVELAGAREQFF
TGCAGCGTTGAGCTAGCGGGAGCAAGAGAGCAGTTCTTC
>TRBJ1-2|-|TRBV5-5|-
CASSPQSLAGYTF
TGTGCCAGCAGCCCACAGAGCCTTGCGGGCTACACCTTC
>TRBJ1-5|-|TRBV27|-
CASREGSQSNQPQHF
TGTGCCAGCAGGGAAGGGTCCCAAAGCAATCAGCCCCAGCATTTT
>TRBJ2-7|-|TRBV14|-
CASSQAPGGLSYEQYF
TGTGCCAGCAGCCAAGCTCCAGGGGGGTTATCCTACGAGCAGTACTTC
>TRBJ1-6|TRBD1|TRBV6-1|-
CASRTGENSPLHF
TGTGCCAGCAGAACAGGGGAGAATTCACCCCTCCACTTT
>TRBJ1-1|TRBD1|TRBV7-3|once
CASSPAGQLNTEAFF
TGTGCCAGCAGCCCCGCGGGACAGCTGAACACTGAAGCTTTCTTT
>TRBJ1-3|TRBD1|TRBV28|-
CASSSTGGRGNTIYF
TGTGCCAGCAGTTCTACAGGGGGAAGAGGAAACACCATATATTTT
>TRBJ1-1|-|TRBV18|-
CASSPKNRGAHTEAFF
TGTGCCAGCTCCCCCAAAAACCGGGGGGCGCACACTGAAGCTTTCTTT
>TRBJ2-7|TRBD1|TRBV5-8|-
CASSAPYPGTGGPIVHF
TGTGCCAGCAGCGCTCCGTACCCTGGGACAGGAGGACCCATTGTCCACTTC
>TRBJ1-2|TRBD1|TRBV25-1|-
CASNGRQGGFGYTF
TGTGCCAGCAACGGGAGGCAGGGGGGATTTGGCTACACCTTC
>TRBJ1-5|-|TRBV4-1|-
CASSQDVNQPQHF
TGCGCCAGCAGCCAAGATGTCAATCAGCCCCAGCATTTT
>TRBJ1-2|-|TRBV10-3|-
CAISETEATGYTF
TGTGCCATCAGTGAGACAGAAGCGACTGGCTACACCTTC
>TRBJ1-1|-|TRBV10-3|-
CAISKDSNTEAFF
TGTGCCATCAGTAAGGACTCAAACACTGAAGCTTTCTTT
>TRBJ2-2|TRBD2|TRBV7-2|once
CASTPGIAGGGELFF
TGTGCCAGCACCCCTGGGATAGCGGGAGGGGGGGAGCTGTTTTTT
>TRBJ2-1|TRBD2|TRBV6-5|-
CASSPGTSGGSEQFF
TGTGCCAGCAGTCCCGGGACTAGCGGGGGGAGTGAGCAGTTCTTC
>TRBJ1-2|TRBD1|TRBV28|-
CATLPGQIIGYGYTF
TGTGCCACCTTACCGGGACAGATAATAGGCTATGGCTACACCTTC
>TRBJ1-2|-|TRBV30|-
CAWRPIGQAANYGYTF
TGTGCCTGGAGGCCGATCGGGCAGGCAGCTAACTATGGCTACACCTTC
>TRBJ2-5|-|TRBV11-2|-
CASSDRRLSQETQYF
TGTGCCAGCAGCGACAGGAGATTATCACAAGAGACCCAGTACTTC
>TRBJ1-4|-|TRBV6-1|-
CASSEAGGTVNEKLFF
TGTGCCAGCAGTGAAGCAGGCGGGACGGTGAATGAAAAACTGTTTTTT
>TRBJ1-5|TRBD1|TRBV6-1|-
CASSEEAGGNQPQHF
TGTGCCAGCAGTGAAGAGGCAGGGGGGAATCAGCCCCAGCATTTT
>TRBJ2-1|TRBD2|TRBV11-1|-
CASSRTSGGYNEQFF
TGTGCCAGCAGCCGGACTAGCGGGGGGTACAATGAGCAGTTCTTC
>TRBJ2-7|TRBD1|TRBV28|-
CASRNQGQAPYEQYF
TGTGCCAGCAGAAATCAGGGACAGGCCCCCTACGAGCAGTACTTC
>TRBJ2-1|TRBD2|TRBV6-1|-
CASSERSGSLNEQFF
TGTGCCAGCAGTGAACGGAGCGGGAGCCTCAATGAGCAGTTCTTC
>TRBJ2-7|-|TRBV25-1|-
CASSESRVPYEQYF
TGTGCCAGCAGTGAATCTAGGGTACCCTACGAGCAGTACTTC
>TRBJ2-2|-|TRBV28|once
CASSLWARGTGELFF
TGTGCCAGCAGTTTATGGGCCAGGGGAACCGGGGAGCTGTTTTTT